This TCR beta chain appears in the sequencing data of a study of regulatory T cells in long-lasting Graves disease. Germline V gene data show CDR1 as SNHLY and CDR2 as FYNNEI. Deletions cut 5 bases from V and 0 bases from J, with 10 bases between. The CDR3 is made up of 15 amino acids. TCR beta libraries were built with iRepertoire HTBI primers and Arm-PCR of CDR3 regions. TCRdb reprocessed the multiplex PCR reads with MiXCR, giving one entry per CDR3 protein. The sample yields a few hundred thousand distinct CDR3 sequences, 23% seen once. This clonotype appeared many times. Time point in this sample: persistent/refractory GD, antithyroid drugs over 5 years with positive TRAb. The TCR library was made from RNA that had been extracted from PBMCs in TRIzol.

This TCR was recovered from a female donor with Graves disease. This chain joins TRBV2 and TRBJ1-4, with D unresolved. The input for sequencing was peripheral blood mononuclear cells (PBMCs), taken when the disease was refractory, from a patient treated with antithyroid drugs. The CDR3 nucleotides read TGTGCCAGCAGTAGACTGGCGGCAACTAATGAAAAACTGTTTTTT. Translating gives CASSRLAATNEKLFF.